This T cell receptor beta chain appears in the sequencing data of a study of Graves' ophthalmopathy and Graves' hyperthyroidism (dated by TCRdb to the late 2010s). Background for the entire study: Peripheral blood samples were taken at the time of initial diagnosis, before any treatment was given. TCR beta repertoire signatures were used to distinguish Graves' ophthalmopathy from Graves' hyperthyroidism and to predict progression to ophthalmopathy. In total, some 130 blood samples were TCR-sequenced: approximately 42 ophthalmopathy, around 75 hyperthyroidism and some 17 hyperthyroidism-to-ophthalmopathy patients. To explore V-J signatures that separate ophthalmopathy from hyperthyroidism, a discovery set of about a hundred patients was enrolled, consisting of fewer than 45 with ophthalmopathy and 55 to 65 with stable hyperthyroidism. The independent validation cohort included around 19 hyperthyroidism patients plus 17 patients who later progressed from hyperthyroidism to ophthalmopathy. In more than five hyperthyroidism patients, the T-cell repertoires found in thyroid tissue were compared with those found in blood. Following sampling, methimazole starting at 30 mg daily was administered to hyperthyroidism patients, and high-dose intravenous methylprednisolone was administered to ophthalmopathy patients. For training and testing, the approximately 92 patients in the discovery cohort were randomly divided in a 7:3 ratio. Summary of the overall study and its limitations: Sample size was not predetermined statistically, and investigators were not blinded to group allocation. Most expanded thyroid clonotypes with a frequency above 0.001 also appeared in blood, which suggests that blood repertoires may reflect the immune response in the thyroid. In cross-validation, the 13-signature model distinguished ophthalmopathy from stable hyperthyroidism with around 86% sensitivity and around 81% specificity, while in the test set the corresponding values were about 80% and 75%. In validation, the model predicted ophthalmopathy progression with about 64% sensitivity and 72.22% specificity; some 13 predicted patients were CT-confirmed with GO in a median of approximately six months.

There are 16 amino acids in the CDR3, from cysteine to phenylalanine inclusive. Solely the CDR3 DNA is kept, with 48 bases framed from the first base. CDR1 LNHDA and CDR2 SQIVND are derived from the germline V gene (reference sequence). This clonotype was picked up many times. It lacks a known antigen. An end of the junction differs from the germline gene, which may be a read error. Ophthalmopathy patients were characterized by moderately to severely active disease, a Clinical Activity Score of at least 3, a NOSPECS grade of at least 4, and a disease duration under 3 months. Patients with other autoimmune diseases, uncontrolled infections, pregnancy or lactation were excluded from the study. Diagnosis was based on clinical symptoms, serum thyroxine, TRAb, thyroid ultrasound and orbital computed tomography. Ficoll-Paque density gradient centrifugation was used to isolate PBMCs from about 10 ml of fresh peripheral blood. Total RNA was extracted using Trizol reagent, and RNA quality was checked on an Agilent 2100 Bioanalyzer.

TCR beta CDR3 regions were amplified from RNA transcripts for repertoire sequencing. A first-round RT-PCR used HTBI primers with the Qiagen OneStep RT-PCR kit, followed by a second-round multiplex PCR, size selection and purification. Sequencing of the libraries was carried out on an Illumina HiSeq2000 in paired-end mode with 100 bp reads. The original methods were these. SOAPnuke was used for read processing, and reads with adapters, uncalled bases, a mean Phred below 15, or no exact constant-primer or identifier match were discarded. COPE v1.2.5 was used to merge high-quality paired reads. Each unique nucleotide sequence was treated as a clonotype, and MiTCR v1.1 was used to align the clonotypes to the IMGT TRB V, D and J references. Only V-J combinations with frequency above 0.0001 were analysed, covering more than 99% of repertoires. For each V-J combination, a TCR clonal expansion and chaos score was defined as the ratio of F50 clonal expansion to chaos observed in the TCRdist matrix. Welch's t-statistics and random forest were used to narrow the features down to about twelve V-J combinations, which were then fed into a naive Bayes classifier. Thyroid-blood repertoire similarity was quantified with the Morisita-Horn index. TCRdb reprocessed the public reads (quality trimming at Q25 with fastp, clone calling with MiXCR) and kept in-frame beta chains. Each CDR3 protein gets just one entry, which takes the most common genes and DNA from the rows behind it. The V and J calls follow TCRdb's processing rather than the paper's. The sample has more than 150,000 distinct CDR3 sequences on record, roughly two fifths of them singletons. Clones ranked in the top ten supply approximately 6.3% of the sample.

The V and J genes are TRBV19 and TRBJ1-1; no confident D gene assignment can be made. What was sequenced was peripheral blood. The source of this sequence is a woman in her thirties or forties with Graves' ophthalmopathy. Donor details come from another sample of the same person, matched by shared clones. The CDR3 protein: CASSIGSRTVNTEAFF. Here is the DNA: TGTGCCAGTAGCATAGGGAGTAGAACGGTTAACACTGAAGCTTTCTTT.